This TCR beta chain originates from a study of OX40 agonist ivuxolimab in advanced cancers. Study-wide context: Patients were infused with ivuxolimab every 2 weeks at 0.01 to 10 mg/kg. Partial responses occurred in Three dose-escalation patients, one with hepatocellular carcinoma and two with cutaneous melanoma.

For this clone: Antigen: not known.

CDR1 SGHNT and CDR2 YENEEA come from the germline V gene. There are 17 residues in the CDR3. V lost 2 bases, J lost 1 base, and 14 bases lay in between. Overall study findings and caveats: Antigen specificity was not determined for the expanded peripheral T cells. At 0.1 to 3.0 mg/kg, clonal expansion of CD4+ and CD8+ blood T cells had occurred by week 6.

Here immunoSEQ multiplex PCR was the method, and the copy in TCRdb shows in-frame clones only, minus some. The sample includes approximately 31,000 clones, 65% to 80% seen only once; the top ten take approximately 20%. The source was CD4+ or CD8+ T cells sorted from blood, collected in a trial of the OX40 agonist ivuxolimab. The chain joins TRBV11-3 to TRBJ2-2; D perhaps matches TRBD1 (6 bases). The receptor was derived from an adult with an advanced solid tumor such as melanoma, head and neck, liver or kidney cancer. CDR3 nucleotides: TGTGCCAGCAGCTTATCCCCAACACAGGGGAACACCGGGGAGCTGTTTTTT. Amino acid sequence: CASSLSPTQGNTGELFF.